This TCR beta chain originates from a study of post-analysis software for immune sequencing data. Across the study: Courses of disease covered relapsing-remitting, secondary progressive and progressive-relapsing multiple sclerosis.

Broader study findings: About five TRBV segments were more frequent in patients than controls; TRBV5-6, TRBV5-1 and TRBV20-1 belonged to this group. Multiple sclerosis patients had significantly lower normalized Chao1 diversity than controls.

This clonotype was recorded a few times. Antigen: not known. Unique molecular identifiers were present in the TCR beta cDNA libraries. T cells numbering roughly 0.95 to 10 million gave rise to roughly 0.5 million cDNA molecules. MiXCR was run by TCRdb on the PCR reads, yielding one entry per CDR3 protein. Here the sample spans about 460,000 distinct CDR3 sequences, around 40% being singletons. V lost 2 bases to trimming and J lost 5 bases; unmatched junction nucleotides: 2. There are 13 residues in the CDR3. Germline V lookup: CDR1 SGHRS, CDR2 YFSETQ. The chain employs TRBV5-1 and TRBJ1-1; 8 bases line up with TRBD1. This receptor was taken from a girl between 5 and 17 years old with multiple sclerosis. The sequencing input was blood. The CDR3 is CASSFRTGTEAFF. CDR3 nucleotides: TGCGCCAGCAGCTTCAGGACAGGGACTGAAGCTTTCTTT.